These 4 T cell receptor beta chains were all obtained from the same sample, sequenced in a study of blood T cell repertoires in COVID-19. Libraries were prepared by immunoSEQ multiplex PCR; TCRdb keeps only in-frame clonotypes and omits some of them. Here the sample spans 310,000 or so clones, 75% to 90% being singletons. The sample taken for sequencing was peripheral blood. The receptors were gathered from a woman aged 25 to 39 who had recovered from COVID-19.

The V gene is TRBV2, the J gene TRBJ2-5; 9 bases agree with TRBD1. The CDR3 is 13 residues long. After removal of 6 bases from V and 2 bases from J, the junction contained 1 base not matched to a gene. Germline CDR1 reads SNHLY; CDR2 reads FYNNEI. This CDR3 reads CASRDRGQETQYF. The CDR3 bases are TGTGCCAGCAGAGACAGGGGGCAAGAGACCCAGTACTTC.

The chain recombines TRBV6-1 with TRBJ1-5, with D tentatively TRBD1 (5 bases). Germline CDR1 and CDR2: MNHNS and SASEGT. The CDR3 is 15 amino acids. The V end lost 2 bases, the J end lost 6 bases, and 14 bases lay between the germline ends. CDR3 protein: CASSESRALSQPQHF. Written as DNA, the CDR3 is TGTGCCAGCAGTGAATCCAGGGCACTGAGTCAGCCCCAGCATTTT.

In nucleotides, the CDR3 is TGTGCCAGCAGCTCCGGACTAGCGGGGGGCATCACCTACGAGCAGTACTTC. This sequence encodes CASSSGLAGGITYEQYF. This chain joins TRBV13 and TRBJ2-7; 14 bases line up with TRBD2. In germline, CDR1 is PRHDT, CDR2 FYEKMQ (reference sequence). V gave up 4 bases and J gave up 2 bases; unmatched junction bases: 7. The CDR3 is made up of 17 amino acids.

This clone was counted a few times. The rearrangement links TRBV5-5 to TRBJ2-1; 10 nucleotides agree with TRBD1. Germline lookup yields CDR1 SGHKS and CDR2 YYEKEE (reference sequence). The J segment lost 8 bases and the V segment lost 0 bases, leaving 5 bases of the junction unmatched. The CDR3 spans 15 residues. The CDR3 reads CASSLEDRGRHEQFF. The CDR3 nucleotides are TGTGCCAGCAGCTTGGAAGACAGGGGGCGGCATGAGCAGTTCTTC.